This T cell receptor (beta chain) was profiled in a study of blood T cells in healthy people across ages. Germline lookup yields CDR1 SGHTA and CDR2 FQGNSA. Trimming removed 2 bases from V and 6 bases from J, with 11 bases in between. The CDR3 is 14 amino acids. The authors ran a second PCR of 7 to 11 cycles using a sample-barcoded 5' primer and a J-beta primer mix. One entry per CDR3 protein results from TCRdb running MiXCR on the 5' RACE reads. The sample yields under 1,000,000 distinct CDR3 sequences, about 34% seen once. In its sample, this clonotype was seen a few times. RNA extraction gave at least 5 micrograms of total RNA per sample.

The clonotype was recovered from a man in his late teens or twenties in good health. The V call is TRBV7-2, the J call TRBJ1-5; D is perhaps TRBD1 (5 bases). The source material was blood. The CDR3 nucleotides are TGTGCCAGCAGCTTACACGGAAGGGGTCAGCCCCAGCATTTT. Translating gives CASSLHGRGQPQHF.